One and the same sample provided the 16 T cell receptor beta chains below, sequenced in a study of cytomegalovirus exposure and HLA in healthy donors. PCR employed 60 Vbeta and 13 Jbeta primers. TCRdb keeps only in-frame clones here, not all; method: immunoSEQ multiplex PCR. The sample records fewer than 250,000 clones, about 81% being singletons. Sequencing was carried out using PBMCs. These receptors originate from a man aged 18 to 35 in good health and CMV-seronegative.

On this clone itself: The sample has other DNA sequences that encode this CDR3 too. The V and J genes are TRBV20-1 and TRBJ2-1; TRBD2 is a possible D gene (6 bases). The V and J ends lost 4 bases and 9 bases respectively, with 7 bases between them. The CDR3 sequence is 10 residues long. In germline, CDR1 is DFQATT, CDR2 SNEGSKA (reference sequence). The CDR3 DNA follows: TGCAGTGCTACGACTAGTGAGCAGTTCTTC. Protein product: CSATTSEQFF.

This chain uses TRBV27 with TRBJ1-1, with 7 positions matching TRBD1. CDR1 is MNHEY, CDR2 SMNVEV, per germline (reference sequence). CDR3 length: 14 amino acids. V shed 5 bases, J shed 2 bases, and the junction held 5 bases outside the gene matches. CDR3 bases: TGTGCCAGCAGTCCGCGGACAGGAAACACTGAAGCTTTCTTT. Its translation: CASSPRTGNTEAFF.

In the case of this clone: The germline gene is not matched at one end of the junction; a read error may be the cause. The rearrangement links TRBV7-9 to TRBJ1-1; D remains unclear. Germline loops: CDR1 SEHNR, CDR2 FQNEAQ (reference sequence). There are 15 residues in the CDR3. The CDR3 coding sequence is TGTTCCAGCAGCTTAGGTTCAGGTCCGAACACTGAAGCTTTCTTT. Residues: CSSSLGSGPNTEAFF.

The rearrangement links TRBV5-1 to TRBJ2-2, with D maybe TRBD2 (6 bases). The V end lost 0 bases, the J end lost 4 bases, and 10 bases lay between the germline ends. This CDR3 spans 15 amino acids. Germline assignment: CDR1 SGHRS and CDR2 YFSETQ. Here the CDR3 reads CASSLGGLITGELFF. As DNA, the CDR3 is TGCGCCAGCAGCTTGGGGGGACTGATCACCGGGGAGCTGTTTTTT.

The J gene is TRBJ2-7, the V gene TRBV5-6; the match to TRBD2 covers 8 bases. CDR3 size: 15 residues. The ends lost 0 bases at V and 2 bases at J; junction bases unmatched: 4. From germline, CDR1 is SGHDT and CDR2 YYEEEE. For the CDR3, the DNA is TGTGCCAGCAGCTTGGGACTAGCGAACCCCTACGAGCAGTACTTC. Amino acids: CASSLGLANPYEQYF.

V and J are TRBV5-6 and TRBJ1-6; TRBD1 matches 8 bases. Germline V gene data show CDR1 as SGHDT and CDR2 as YYEEEE. The CDR3 has 17 amino acids. J lost 2 bases, V lost 4 bases, and 8 bases had no gene match. The CDR3 loop is CASSSRTGTPYNSPLHF. The CDR3 coding sequence is TGTGCCAGCAGCAGCAGGACAGGGACACCCTATAATTCACCCCTCCACTTT.

The chain has TRBV7-9 and TRBJ2-7; no clear D gene. The CDR3 is made up of 12 amino acids. V shed 1 base and J shed 6 bases, with 7 bases lying between them. CDR1 and CDR2 from the germline V gene are SEHNR and FQNEAQ (reference sequence). The CDR3 region has the DNA TGTGCCAGCAGCTTAGGTTCGGGCGAGCAGTACTTC. It specifies CASSLGSGEQYF.

The V call is TRBV5-5, the J call TRBJ2-3; D is ambiguous. Germline lookup yields CDR1 SGHKS and CDR2 YYEKEE (reference sequence). V gave up 0 bases and J gave up 0 bases, with 8 bases separating them. The CDR3 extends over 15 amino acids. The CDR3 is CASSLGPSSTDTQYF. The CDR3 region has the DNA TGTGCCAGCAGCTTGGGGCCCTCTAGCACAGATACGCAGTATTTT.

The chain recombines TRBV12-5 with TRBJ2-7; possible D gene TRBD2, 5 bases. Trimming shortened V by 0 bases and J by 2 bases, and 14 bases separated the two germline ends. Germline V gives CDR1 LGHNT, CDR2 FRNRAP. The CDR3 covers 16 residues. CDR3 sequence reads: CASGLVLGRGPYEQYF. The CDR3 DNA reads TGTGCTAGTGGTTTGGTACTGGGGAGAGGGCCCTACGAGCAGTACTTC.

This clone was seen a handful of times. The V gene is TRBV6-1, the J gene TRBJ1-1; D not certain. Germline V gene data show CDR1 as MNHNS and CDR2 as SASEGT. The CDR3 has 14 residues. Trimming left V 2 bases short and J 1 base short, with 8 bases between. The CDR3 DNA reads as TGTGCCAGCAGTGAATTTACAGCGAACACTGAAGCTTTCTTT. This codes for CASSEFTANTEAFF.

This clone was seen once. The chain uses TRBV28 and TRBJ2-5; 10 bases fit TRBD2. The end of the DNA aligns better with TRBJ2-7, so the J call may be wrong. The germline gives CDR1 MDHEN, CDR2 SYDVKM. CDR3 length equals 14 residues. The CDR3 region has the DNA TGTGCCAGCAGTGCCGGGACTAGCGCTTACGAGCAGTACTTC. As protein: CASSAGTSAYEQYF.

J is TRBJ2-3 and V is TRBV11-1; 10 bases align to TRBD2. Germline CDR1 and CDR2: SGHAT and FQDESV (reference sequence). The CDR3 is 18 amino acids. V shed 0 bases and J 0 bases; nucleotides not matched to a gene: 6. CDR3 protein: CASSLAGLAGASTDTQYF. CDR3 DNA sequence: TGTGCCAGCAGCTTAGCTGGGCTAGCGGGAGCCAGCACAGATACGCAGTATTTT.

V usage is TRBV28 and J usage is TRBJ1-2; 8 bases line up with TRBD1. This CDR3 is 15 amino acids long. Germline-derived CDR1 and CDR2 are MDHEN and SYDVKM. With V trimmed by 2 bases and J by 3 bases, 5 bases remained unmatched. The CDR3 sequence is CASSLVHRGDYGYTF. The CDR3 nucleotides read TGTGCCAGCAGTTTAGTACACAGGGGGGACTATGGCTACACCTTC.

The chain combines TRBV7-6 with TRBJ2-7, with D perhaps TRBD2 (6 bases). Germline loops: CDR1 SGHVS, CDR2 FNYEAQ. The V gene lost 0 bases and the J gene lost 0 bases, with 9 bases spanning the gap. The CDR3 runs to 15 residues. For the CDR3, the DNA is TGTGCCAGCAGCTTAGCGATCGGGAGCTCCTACGAGCAGTACTTC. This sequence encodes CASSLAIGSSYEQYF.

The CDR3 bases are TGTGCCAGTAGCCATCTGCAGGCAACGTCGTCCTACGAGCAGTACTTC. This encodes CASSHLQATSSYEQYF. The rearrangement uses TRBV19 and TRBJ2-7; D is unresolved. V was pared by 6 bases and J by 1 base, with 19 bases between. From germline, CDR1 is LNHDA and CDR2 SQIVND (reference sequence). This CDR3 is built from 16 residues.

As concerns this clone: The identical CDR3 is also encoded by other nucleotide sequences in the sample. V and J are TRBV9 and TRBJ2-1, with 8 bases that match TRBD2. This CDR3 comprises 16 residues. The germline V gene has CDR1 SGDLS and CDR2 YYNGEE. The V and J ends lost 4 bases and 0 bases, in that order; junction bases with no gene match: 6. The CDR3 loop reads CASSPPSGSSYNEQFF. Here the CDR3 DNA reads TGTGCCAGCAGCCCCCCCAGCGGGAGCTCCTACAATGAGCAGTTCTTC.